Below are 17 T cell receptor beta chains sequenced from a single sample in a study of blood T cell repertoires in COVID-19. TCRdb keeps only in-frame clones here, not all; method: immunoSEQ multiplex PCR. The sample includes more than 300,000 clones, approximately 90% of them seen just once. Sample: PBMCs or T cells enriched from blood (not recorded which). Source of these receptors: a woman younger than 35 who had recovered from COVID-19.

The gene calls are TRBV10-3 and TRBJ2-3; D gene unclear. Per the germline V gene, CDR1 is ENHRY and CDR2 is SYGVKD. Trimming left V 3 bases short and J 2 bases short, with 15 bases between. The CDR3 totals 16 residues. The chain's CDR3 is CAISDLMEKLTDTQYF. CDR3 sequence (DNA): TGTGCCATCAGTGACCTTATGGAGAAACTCACAGATACGCAGTATTTT.

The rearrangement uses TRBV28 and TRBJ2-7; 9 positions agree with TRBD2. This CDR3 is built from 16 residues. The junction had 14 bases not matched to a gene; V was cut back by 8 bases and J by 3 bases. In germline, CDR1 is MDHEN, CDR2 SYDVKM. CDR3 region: CASVRFVTSGLYEQYF. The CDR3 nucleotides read TGTGCCAGCGTAAGGTTTGTGACTAGCGGCCTCTACGAGCAGTACTTC.

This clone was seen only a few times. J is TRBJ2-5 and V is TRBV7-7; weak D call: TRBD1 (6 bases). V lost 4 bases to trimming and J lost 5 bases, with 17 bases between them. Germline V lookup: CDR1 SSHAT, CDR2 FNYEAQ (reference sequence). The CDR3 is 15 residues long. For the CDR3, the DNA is TGTGCCAGCAGCTCCCCCGACCAGGGGTGGGAGACCCAGTACTTC. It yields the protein CASSSPDQGWETQYF.

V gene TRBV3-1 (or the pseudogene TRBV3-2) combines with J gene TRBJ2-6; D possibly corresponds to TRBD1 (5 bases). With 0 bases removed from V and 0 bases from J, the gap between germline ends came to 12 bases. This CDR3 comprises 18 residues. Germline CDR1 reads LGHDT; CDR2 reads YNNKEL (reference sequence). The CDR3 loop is CASSQEGQAFSGANVLTF. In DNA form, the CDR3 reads TGTGCCAGCAGCCAAGAGGGGCAGGCCTTCTCTGGGGCCAACGTCCTGACTTTC.

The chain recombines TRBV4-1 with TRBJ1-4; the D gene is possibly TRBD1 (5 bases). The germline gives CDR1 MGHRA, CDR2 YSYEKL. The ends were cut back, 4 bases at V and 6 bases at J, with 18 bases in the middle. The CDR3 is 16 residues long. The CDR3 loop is CASSLYPGQPDEKLFF. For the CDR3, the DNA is TGCGCCAGCAGCCTATACCCAGGACAACCAGATGAAAAACTGTTTTTT.

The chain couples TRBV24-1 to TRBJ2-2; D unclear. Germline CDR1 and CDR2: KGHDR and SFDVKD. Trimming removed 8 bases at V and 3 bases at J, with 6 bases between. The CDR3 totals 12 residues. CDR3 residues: CATNTDTGELFF. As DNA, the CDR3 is TGTGCCACCAATACGGACACCGGGGAGCTGTTTTTT.

CDR3 protein: CASSLGLNSPLHF. CDR3 DNA sequence: TGTGCCAGCAGTCTTGGACTTAATTCACCCCTCCACTTT. V gene TRBV27 combines with J gene TRBJ1-6; D remains unclear. The CDR3 covers 13 residues. In germline, CDR1 is MNHEY, CDR2 SMNVEV (reference sequence). Trimming cost V 5 bases and J 6 bases, with 8 bases left between them.

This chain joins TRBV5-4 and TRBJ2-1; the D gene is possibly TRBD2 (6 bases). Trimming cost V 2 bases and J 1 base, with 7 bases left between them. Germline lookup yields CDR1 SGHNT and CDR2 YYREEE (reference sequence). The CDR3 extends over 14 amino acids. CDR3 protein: CASSFGGSYNEQFF. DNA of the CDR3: TGTGCCAGCAGCTTCGGGGGTTCCTACAATGAGCAGTTCTTC.

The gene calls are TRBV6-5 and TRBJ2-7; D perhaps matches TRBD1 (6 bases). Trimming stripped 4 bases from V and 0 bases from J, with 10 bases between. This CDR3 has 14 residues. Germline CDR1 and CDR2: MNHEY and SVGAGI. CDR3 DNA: TGTGCCAGCAGTTCCGGGACATACTCCTACGAGCAGTACTTC. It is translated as CASSSGTYSYEQYF.

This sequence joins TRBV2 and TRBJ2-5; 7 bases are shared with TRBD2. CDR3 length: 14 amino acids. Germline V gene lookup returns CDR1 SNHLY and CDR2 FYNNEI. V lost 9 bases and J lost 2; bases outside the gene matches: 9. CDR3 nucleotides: TGTGCCAGACAAGAGCGGGGAAAACAAGAGACCCAGTACTTC. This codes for CARQERGKQETQYF.

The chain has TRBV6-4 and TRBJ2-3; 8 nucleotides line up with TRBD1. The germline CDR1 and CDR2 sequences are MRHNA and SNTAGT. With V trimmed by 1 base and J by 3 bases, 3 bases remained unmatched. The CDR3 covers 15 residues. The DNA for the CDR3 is TGTGCCAGCAGTGACTTCGGACAGGGAACAGATACGCAGTATTTT. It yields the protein CASSDFGQGTDTQYF.

The CDR3 region is CASRSGLAGDFSTDTQYF. The CDR3 DNA reads TGTGCCAGCAGGTCGGGACTAGCGGGAGACTTTAGCACAGATACGCAGTATTTT. The gene calls are TRBV5-4 and TRBJ2-3, with TRBD2 identical over 14 bases. CDR3 length equals 18 residues. J lost 0 bases, V lost 5 bases, and 8 bases had no gene match. The germline V gene has CDR1 SGHNT and CDR2 YYREEE (reference sequence). The variable domain in full, completed from reference TRBV5-4 and TRBJ2-3, reads ETGVTQSPTHLIKTRGQQVTLRCSSQSGHNTVSWYQQALGQGPQFIFQYYREEENGRGNFPPRFSGLQFPNYSSELNVNALELDDSALYLCASRSGLAGDFSTDTQYFGPGTRLTVL.

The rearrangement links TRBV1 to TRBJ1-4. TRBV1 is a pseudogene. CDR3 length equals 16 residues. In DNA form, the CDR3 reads TGCACCAGCACCGAAACTAGGGCCGCGACTAATGAAAAACTGTTTTTT. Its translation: CTSTETRAATNEKLFF.

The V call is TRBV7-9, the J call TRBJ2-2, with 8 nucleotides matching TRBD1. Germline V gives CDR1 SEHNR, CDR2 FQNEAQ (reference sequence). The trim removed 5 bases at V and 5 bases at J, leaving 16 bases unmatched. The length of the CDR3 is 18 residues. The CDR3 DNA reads TGTGCCAGCAGCAGGAGAGGTGGGACAGGTGCTATGACCGGGGAGCTGTTTTTT. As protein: CASSRRGGTGAMTGELFF.

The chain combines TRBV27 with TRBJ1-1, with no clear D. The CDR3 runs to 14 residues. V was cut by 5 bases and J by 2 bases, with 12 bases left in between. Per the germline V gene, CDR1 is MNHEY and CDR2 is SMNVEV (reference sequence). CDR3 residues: CASSRQAYNTEAFF. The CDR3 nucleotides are TGTGCCAGCAGTCGGCAGGCTTATAACACTGAAGCTTTCTTT.

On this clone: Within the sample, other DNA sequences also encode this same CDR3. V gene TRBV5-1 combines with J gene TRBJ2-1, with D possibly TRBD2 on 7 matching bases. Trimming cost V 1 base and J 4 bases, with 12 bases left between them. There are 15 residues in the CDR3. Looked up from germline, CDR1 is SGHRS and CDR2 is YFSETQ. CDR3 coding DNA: TGCGCCAGCAGCTTGCTGGCGGGGGCTTACAATGAGCAGTTCTTC. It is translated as CASSLLAGAYNEQFF. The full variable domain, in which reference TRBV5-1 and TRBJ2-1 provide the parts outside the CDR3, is KAGVTQTPRYLIKTRGQQVTLSCSPISGHRSVSWYQQTPGQGLQFLFEYFSETQRNKGNFPGRFSGRQFSNSRSEMNVSTLELGDSALYLCASSLLAGAYNEQFFGPGTRLTVL.

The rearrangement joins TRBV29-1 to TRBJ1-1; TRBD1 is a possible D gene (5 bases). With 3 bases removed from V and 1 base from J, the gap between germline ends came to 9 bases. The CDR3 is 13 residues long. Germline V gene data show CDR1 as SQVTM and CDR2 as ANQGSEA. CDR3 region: CSVDWGGNTEAFF. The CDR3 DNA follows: TGCAGCGTTGATTGGGGCGGGAACACTGAAGCTTTCTTT.